This TCR beta chain was identified during a study of beta chain features in type 1 diabetes. Notes on the study in general: PCR might preferentially amplify shorter templates, equally in patients and controls. Lower insertion and higher deletion counts appeared at VDJ junctions in type 1 diabetes patients. Whether TCRB rearrangement is influenced by HLA type went unresolved here. Among all four CD4+ subsets, Type 1 diabetes patients had TCRB CDR3s that were moderately but significantly shorter.

Sequenced material consisted of expressed TCRB transcripts (all of the isolated RNA was reverse transcribed). Using immunoSEQ multiplex PCR, the repertoire was profiled, and TCRdb retains in-frame clones only, with some absent. The sample has some 700,000 clones, roughly 12% seen once. The CDR3 is 15 residues long. From germline, CDR1 is LGHNA and CDR2 YNFKEQ. V was cut by 1 base and J by 0 bases, with 9 bases left in between. This clone was seen more than once but under ten times. Its antigen is still unknown. Sequenced sample: naive CD4+ T cells from blood. The rearrangement joins TRBV4-2 to TRBJ1-2; D not certain. This clonotype originated in a man between 18 and 35 years old with type 1 diabetes. The CDR3 nucleotides are TGTGCCAGCAGCCAAGTGACAAAGGCTAACTATGGCTACACCTTC. Its translation is CASSQVTKANYGYTF.